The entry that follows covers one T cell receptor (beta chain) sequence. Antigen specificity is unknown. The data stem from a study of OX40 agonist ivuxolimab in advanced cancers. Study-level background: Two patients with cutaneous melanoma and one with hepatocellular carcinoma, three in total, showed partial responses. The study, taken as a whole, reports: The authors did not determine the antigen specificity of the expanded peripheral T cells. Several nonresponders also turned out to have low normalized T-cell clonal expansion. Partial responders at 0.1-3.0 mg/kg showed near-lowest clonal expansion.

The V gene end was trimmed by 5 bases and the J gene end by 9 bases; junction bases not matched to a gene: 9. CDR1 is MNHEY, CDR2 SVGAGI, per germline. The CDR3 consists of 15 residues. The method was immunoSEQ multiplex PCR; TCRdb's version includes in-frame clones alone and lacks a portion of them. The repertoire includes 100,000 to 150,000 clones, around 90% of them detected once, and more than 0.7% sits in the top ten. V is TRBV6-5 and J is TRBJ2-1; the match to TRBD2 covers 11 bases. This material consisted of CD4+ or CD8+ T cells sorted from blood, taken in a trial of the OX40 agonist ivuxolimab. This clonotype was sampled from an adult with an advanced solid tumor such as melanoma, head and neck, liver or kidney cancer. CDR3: CASSPGTSGVGEQFF. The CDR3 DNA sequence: TGTGCCAGCAGTCCCGGGACTAGCGGAGTAGGTGAGCAGTTCTTC.